This T cell receptor (beta chain) emerged from a study of cytomegalovirus exposure and HLA in healthy donors. Study overall: There were under 130 million unique TCR beta sequences, drawn from 150 million to 200 million T cells, in an earlier analysis. Findings and caveats of the study: In an earlier analysis, in 540 or so donors, most V segments appeared productive either ~87% or ~30% of the time.

CDR3 size: 15 residues. With V trimmed by 5 bases and J by 9 bases, 14 bases remained unmatched. The germline V gene has CDR1 SEHNR and CDR2 FQNEAQ (reference sequence). This clone was observed a single time. No antigen is known for it. PCR was performed using 60 Vbeta and 13 Jbeta primers. The assay was immunoSEQ multiplex PCR, and TCRdb's table has in-frame clones only and misses some. The sample contains over 80,000 clones, 60% to 80% of which appear only once. The receptor's source is a female donor in good health and CMV-seronegative. Sequences were obtained from PBMCs. The gene calls are TRBV7-9 and TRBJ2-7; TRBD2 matches 9 bases. In DNA form, the CDR3 reads TGTGCCAGCAGCAAGGGGACTAGCTTACGACGTGTGCAGTACTTC. It specifies CASSKGTSLRRVQYF.